Detailed here is one T cell receptor beta chain. Its antigen is unknown. There are 15 residues in the CDR3. The germline CDR1 and CDR2 sequences are MDHEN and SYDVKM. Germline trimming cut 3 bases from V and 7 bases from J; bases unmatched to any gene: 8. Repertoires were generated with immunoSEQ multiplex PCR, while TCRdb's copy carries only in-frame clones and drops some. The table lists 150,000 to 190,000 clones, approximately 91% of them singletons. This record belongs to a study of T cell responses to AZD1222 COVID-19 vaccine. Study-level points and caveats: Increased Spike-specific TCR breadth and depth were observed after two AZD1222 doses. Repertoire sampling was restricted to post-peak T cell response timepoints.

The V call is TRBV28, the J call TRBJ2-1, with 8 bases that match TRBD1. The clonotype comes from an adult who received the AZD1222 COVID-19 vaccine. The material sequenced was peripheral blood, taken 28 days after the second AZD1222 dose. The CDR3 bases are TGTGCCAGCAGTTTGGGCAGGGGGCTAGGGAATGAGCAGTTCTTC. This codes for CASSLGRGLGNEQFF.